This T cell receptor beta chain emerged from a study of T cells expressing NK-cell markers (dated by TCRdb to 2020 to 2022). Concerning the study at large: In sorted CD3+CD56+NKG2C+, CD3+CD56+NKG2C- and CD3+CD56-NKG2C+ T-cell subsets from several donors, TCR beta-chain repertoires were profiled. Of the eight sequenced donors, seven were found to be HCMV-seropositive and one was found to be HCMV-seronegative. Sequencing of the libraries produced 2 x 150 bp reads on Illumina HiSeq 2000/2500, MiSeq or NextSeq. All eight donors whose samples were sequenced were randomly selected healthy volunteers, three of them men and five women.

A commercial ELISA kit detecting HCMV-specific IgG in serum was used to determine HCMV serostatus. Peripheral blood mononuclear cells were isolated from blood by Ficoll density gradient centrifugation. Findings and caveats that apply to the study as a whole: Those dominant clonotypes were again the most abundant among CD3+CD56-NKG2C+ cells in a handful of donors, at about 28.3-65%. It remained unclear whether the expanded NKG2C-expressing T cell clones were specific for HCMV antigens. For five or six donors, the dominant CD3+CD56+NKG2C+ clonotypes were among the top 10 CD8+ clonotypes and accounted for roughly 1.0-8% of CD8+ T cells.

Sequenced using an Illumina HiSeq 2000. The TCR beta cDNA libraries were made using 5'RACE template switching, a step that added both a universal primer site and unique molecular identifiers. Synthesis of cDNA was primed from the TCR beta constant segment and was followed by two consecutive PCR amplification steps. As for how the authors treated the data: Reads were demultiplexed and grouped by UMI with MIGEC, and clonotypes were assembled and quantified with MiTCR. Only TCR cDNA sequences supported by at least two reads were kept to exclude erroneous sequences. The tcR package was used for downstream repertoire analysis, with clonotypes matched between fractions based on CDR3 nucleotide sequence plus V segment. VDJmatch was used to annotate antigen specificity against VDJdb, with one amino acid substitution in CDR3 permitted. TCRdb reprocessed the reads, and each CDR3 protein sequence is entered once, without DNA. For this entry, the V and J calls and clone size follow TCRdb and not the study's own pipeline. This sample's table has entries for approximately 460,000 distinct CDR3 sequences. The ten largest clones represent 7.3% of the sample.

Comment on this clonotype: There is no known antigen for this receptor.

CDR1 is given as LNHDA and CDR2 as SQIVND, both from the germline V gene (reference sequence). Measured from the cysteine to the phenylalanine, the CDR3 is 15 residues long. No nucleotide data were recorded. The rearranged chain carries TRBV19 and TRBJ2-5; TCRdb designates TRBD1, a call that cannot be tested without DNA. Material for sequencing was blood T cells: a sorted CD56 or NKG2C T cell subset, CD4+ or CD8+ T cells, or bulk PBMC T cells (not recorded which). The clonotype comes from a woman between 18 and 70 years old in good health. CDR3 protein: CASSPWGGPKETQYF.